Each of the 27 T cell receptor beta chains below was sequenced from the same sample in a study of shared clonotypes between healthy human individuals. Some clones are missing from TCRdb's copy, which holds only in-frame ones; the method was immunoSEQ multiplex PCR. The repertoire holds some 800,000 clones, with 85% to 95% as singletons. Naive CD8 cells lacked CD45RO, underwent positive selection for CCR7 and left out terminally differentiated effector memory CD45RA+ cells. The specimen was naive CD8+ T cells sorted from blood. The receptors shown here come from a man between 25 and 39 years old in good health.

The rearrangement joins TRBV7-9 to TRBJ2-3; 10 bases agree with TRBD2. CDR3 length: 18 residues. Germline V CDR1 and CDR2: SEHNR, FQNEAQ (reference sequence). V gave up 5 bases and J gave up 2 bases; unmatched junction bases: 13. The CDR3 DNA reads as TGTGCCAGCAGCCCATTTACCACGCTAGCGGGAGACACAGATACGCAGTATTTT. It specifies CASSPFTTLAGDTDTQYF.

The J gene is TRBJ2-7, the V gene TRBV7-9; 7 bases map to TRBD2. Looked up from germline, CDR1 is SEHNR and CDR2 is FQNEAQ (reference sequence). This CDR3 is built from 14 residues. With 3 bases clipped from V and 2 bases from J, the junction kept 4 bases outside the gene matches. CDR3 coding DNA: TGTGCCAGCAGCTTCCCTAGCGGAGCCTACGAGCAGTACTTC. Translating it yields CASSFPSGAYEQYF.

The chain joins TRBV9 to TRBJ2-5, with 7 bases aligning to TRBD1. V dropped 3 bases and J dropped 3; count of bases not matched to a gene: 5. Per germline, CDR1 SGDLS and CDR2 YYNGEE. The CDR3 is 14 amino acids. CDR3 coding DNA: TGTGCCAGCAGCGCCCTGGGGACAGAAGAGACCCAGTACTTC. Translation: CASSALGTEETQYF. Using reference TRBV9 and TRBJ2-5 for the parts outside the CDR3, the full variable domain is DSGVTQTPKHLITATGQRVTLRCSPRSGDLSVYWYQQSLDQGLQFLIQYYNGEERAKGNILERFSAQQFPDLHSELNLSSLELGDSALYFCASSALGTEETQYFGPGTRLLVL.

The chain links TRBV4-3 to TRBJ2-7, with TRBD2 matching 7 bases. J lost 5 bases, V lost 0 bases, and 13 bases had no gene match. Germline V gives CDR1 LGHNA, CDR2 YSLEER. The CDR3 runs 17 residues. The CDR3 DNA reads as TGCGCCAGCAGCCAAGAAATTGGGAGGGCCTTGACCCACGAGCAGTACTTC. Its protein is CASSQEIGRALTHEQYF.

The chain recombines TRBV7-8 with TRBJ2-5; 13 nucleotides align to TRBD2. This CDR3 spans 16 amino acids. V dropped 5 bases and J dropped 5; count of bases not matched to a gene: 8. The germline gives CDR1 SGHVS, CDR2 FQNEAQ. The CDR3 bases are TGTGCCAGCAGCGCAGGGACTAGCGGGACAGGGGAGACCCAGTACTTC. Translated, it gives CASSAGTSGTGETQYF.

The genes are TRBV12-2 and TRBJ2-7; the listed D gene, TRBD2, was not tested against the DNA. TRBV12-2 is a pseudogene segment. The CDR3 extends over 12 amino acids. The CDR3 loop reads CASRLSLREQYF. As DNA, the CDR3 is TGTGCAAGTCGCTTGTCGCTACGTGAGCAGTACTTC.

This clone has a handful of counts. The chain couples TRBV27 to TRBJ2-3; no firm D call. Germline-derived CDR1 and CDR2 are MNHEY and SMNVEV (reference sequence). The ends were cut back, 6 bases at V and 1 base at J, with 2 bases in the middle. The CDR3 has 11 amino acids. As DNA, the CDR3 is TGTGCCAGCAGACGCACAGATACGCAGTATTTT. Its protein is CASRRTDTQYF.

The chain has TRBV2 and TRBJ2-5, with 7 bases aligning to TRBD1. The CDR3 runs to 15 residues. The V gene end was trimmed by 3 bases and the J gene end by 3 bases; junction bases not matched to a gene: 7. The germline CDR1 and CDR2 sequences are SNHLY and FYNNEI. CDR3 in DNA: TGTGCCAGCAGTGATCCCGGGACAGCCGAAGAGACCCAGTACTTC. Translated, it gives CASSDPGTAEETQYF.

The chain has TRBV9 and TRBJ2-2; D not certain. The CDR3 totals 14 residues. Trimming stripped 0 bases from V and 6 bases from J, with 9 bases between. From germline, CDR1 is SGDLS and CDR2 YYNGEE. The CDR3 DNA is TGTGCCAGCAGCGTAGGGGGTTACGCCGGGGAGCTGTTTTTT. This gives the protein CASSVGGYAGELFF. The complete variable domain, with remaining parts taken from reference TRBV9 and TRBJ2-2, reads DSGVTQTPKHLITATGQRVTLRCSPRSGDLSVYWYQQSLDQGLQFLIQYYNGEERAKGNILERFSAQQFPDLHSELNLSSLELGDSALYFCASSVGGYAGELFFGEGSRLTVL.

In DNA form, the CDR3 reads TGTGCCAGCAGTATGACAGGGGGCCCCTACGAGCAGTACTTC. Translation: CASSMTGGPYEQYF. The chain is built from TRBV6-5 and TRBJ2-7; TRBD1 agrees at 10 bases. The junction had 3 bases not matched to a gene; V was cut back by 5 bases and J by 2 bases. CDR1 is MNHEY, CDR2 SVGAGI, per germline. This CDR3 contains 14 residues.

The chain uses TRBV10-3 and TRBJ2-7; the match to TRBD1 covers 8 bases. CDR1 is ENHRY, CDR2 SYGVKD, per germline. V trimming: 9 bases; J trimming: 2 bases; junction bases outside the gene matches: 6. This CDR3 has 13 amino acids. CDR3 amino acids: CAIRQGPAYEQYF. CDR3 in DNA: TGTGCCATTCGACAGGGGCCTGCCTACGAGCAGTACTTC.

The V gene is TRBV7-9, the J gene TRBJ2-1; a weak D match, TRBD2 (6 bases). This CDR3 has 13 amino acids. V was shortened by 5 bases and J by 7 bases, with 12 bases between the two germline ends. The germline V gene has CDR1 SEHNR and CDR2 FQNEAQ (reference sequence). DNA of the CDR3: TGTGCCAGCAGCCTCGGGAGCAAGAATGAGCAGTTCTTC. This sequence encodes CASSLGSKNEQFF.

Remarks on this clone: This sample includes further DNA sequences coding for the same CDR3. V usage is TRBV10-3 and J usage is TRBJ2-1; the D is unclear. The CDR3 is 12 amino acids. Germline-derived CDR1 and CDR2 are ENHRY and SYGVKD. V was pared by 2 bases and J by 5 bases, with 4 bases between. The CDR3 reads CAISEVDNEQFF. CDR3 DNA: TGTGCCATCAGTGAGGTAGACAATGAGCAGTTCTTC.

The chain links TRBV10-3 to TRBJ2-4, with 7 bases lining up with TRBD1. CDR1 and CDR2 (germline): ENHRY, SYGVKD. The CDR3 covers 15 residues. V lost 11 bases and J lost 5; bases outside the gene matches: 15. The CDR3 region is CALPTKQGTQNIQYF. The CDR3, as DNA: TGTGCCCTACCAACCAAACAGGGGACACAAAACATTCAGTACTTC.

This clone occurred a few times. The chain carries TRBV27 and TRBJ1-5, with D maybe TRBD1 (5 bases). The CDR3 loop spans 14 amino acids. Germline CDR1 and CDR2: MNHEY and SMNVEV (reference sequence). V was cut by 6 bases and J by 3 bases, with 12 bases left in between. The CDR3 sequence: CASSRPGINQPQHF. The CDR3 DNA follows: TGTGCCAGCAGCCGTCCAGGGATCAATCAGCCCCAGCATTTT.

The rearrangement links TRBV2 to TRBJ2-6; 9 positions match TRBD1. Germline V gene sequence: CDR1 SNHLY, CDR2 FYNNEI. V lost 9 bases, J lost 15 bases, and 12 bases stayed unmatched. The CDR3 covers 13 residues. The chain's CDR3 is CARSGTGNVALTF. In DNA form, the CDR3 reads TGTGCCAGGTCCGGGACAGGGAACGTGGCCCTGACTTTC.

The chain couples TRBV30 to TRBJ2-7; D might be TRBD1 (6 bases). This CDR3 contains 13 residues. Trimming removed 3 bases from V and 2 bases from J, with 11 bases in between. Germline CDR1 and CDR2: GTSNPN and SVGIG (reference sequence). This chain's CDR3 is CAWRTQGTYEQYF. The CDR3 bases are TGTGCCTGGAGGACCCAGGGGACCTACGAGCAGTACTTC. Complete variable domain (other parts from reference TRBV30 and TRBJ2-7): SQTIHQWPATLVQPVGSPLSLECTVEGTSNPNLYWYRQAAGRGLQLLFYSVGIGQISSEVPQNLSASRPQDRQFILSSKKLLLSDSGFYLCAWRTQGTYEQYFGPGTRLTVT.

V usage is TRBV5-1 and J usage is TRBJ2-5, with a weak D call TRBD1 (5 bases). V gave up 3 bases and J gave up 1 base, with 13 bases separating them. CDR3 length: 15 amino acids. Germline V gives CDR1 SGHRS, CDR2 YFSETQ. Written as DNA, the CDR3 is TGCGCCAGCAGCTCAGAAGGACACTTCCAAGAGACCCAGTACTTC. This sequence encodes CASSSEGHFQETQYF.

This clone was detected once. The chain recombines TRBV6-5 with TRBJ2-1, with 7 positions matching TRBD2. Germline CDR1 and CDR2: MNHEY and SVGAGI. The CDR3 runs to 15 residues. V was pared by 6 bases and J by 4 bases, with 9 bases of the junction left unmatched. The CDR3 is CASSHGLAEYNEQFF. The DNA of the CDR3 is TGTGCCAGCAGCCACGGGCTAGCGGAGTACAATGAGCAGTTCTTC.

This rearrangement joins TRBV5-1 to TRBJ2-1, with TRBD2 matching 8 bases. The germline gives CDR1 SGHRS, CDR2 YFSETQ. V dropped 0 bases and J dropped 5; count of bases not matched to a gene: 10. The CDR3 runs 17 residues. The CDR3: CASSLGFGGTRDNEQFF. CDR3 nucleotides: TGCGCCAGCAGCTTGGGTTTTGGGGGGACTAGAGACAATGAGCAGTTCTTC.

CDR3 protein: CASSALTSGDGELFF. DNA of the CDR3: TGTGCCAGCAGCGCGTTGACTAGCGGAGACGGGGAGCTGTTTTTT. This chain joins TRBV4-2 and TRBJ2-2; TRBD2 matches at 9 bases. There are 15 residues in the CDR3. V lost 5 bases and J lost 7; bases outside the gene matches: 8. CDR1 is LGHNA, CDR2 YNFKEQ, per germline.

Only a few counts were recorded for this clone. This rearrangement joins TRBV27 to TRBJ1-2; D is ambiguous. CDR3 size: 13 residues. With 0 bases removed from V and 4 bases from J, the gap between germline ends came to 6 bases. Germline CDR1 and CDR2: MNHEY and SMNVEV (reference sequence). The CDR3 here is CASSLSAFYGYTF. The CDR3 DNA follows: TGTGCCAGCAGTTTATCAGCGTTCTATGGCTACACCTTC.

The rearrangement links TRBV6-5 to TRBJ2-3; the D gene is possibly TRBD2 (6 bases). This CDR3 has 16 amino acids. Germline V lookup: CDR1 MNHEY, CDR2 SVGAGI. Trimming took off 0 bases at V and 0 bases at J, with 10 bases between the two ends. CDR3 protein: CASSYSAAGSTDTQYF. As DNA, the CDR3 is TGTGCCAGCAGTTACTCGGCGGCGGGAAGCACAGATACGCAGTATTTT.

The CDR3: CASSLAGREGYTF. Written as DNA, the CDR3 is TGTGCCAGCAGCTTGGCAGGGAGGGAAGGCTACACCTTC. The chain couples TRBV5-5 to TRBJ1-2; D may be TRBD1 (5 bases). The CDR3 is 13 residues long. Germline CDR1 reads SGHKS; CDR2 reads YYEKEE (reference sequence). V was clipped by 0 bases and J by 8 bases, with 11 bases between them.

The chain is built from TRBV27 and TRBJ2-3; 9 bases agree with TRBD2. Germline V gene sequence: CDR1 MNHEY, CDR2 SMNVEV (reference sequence). With V trimmed by 5 bases and J by 2 bases, 14 bases remained unmatched. The CDR3 has 18 residues. The CDR3 region is CASSMYAGGPGNTDTQYF. CDR3 sequence (DNA): TGTGCCAGCAGTATGTATGCGGGAGGGCCTGGCAACACAGATACGCAGTATTTT.

This chain joins TRBV12-5 and TRBJ2-5; the match to TRBD2 covers 7 bases. The germline V gene has CDR1 LGHNT and CDR2 FRNRAP. The CDR3 sequence is 16 residues long. The V segment lost 1 base and the J segment 1 base; nucleotides outside the gene matches: 6. For the CDR3, the DNA is TGTGCTAGTGGTTTGGGCCAAGCGGGATTCCAAGAGACCCAGTACTTC. Protein: CASGLGQAGFQETQYF.

This chain links TRBV29-1 with TRBJ2-5, with D possibly being TRBD2 (5 bases). This CDR3 is built from 12 residues. Germline lookup yields CDR1 SQVTM and CDR2 ANQGSEA. V dropped 3 bases and J dropped 4 bases, with 9 bases sitting between them. This chain's CDR3 is CSVDAGVETQYF. As DNA, the CDR3 is TGCAGCGTTGACGCCGGGGTAGAGACCCAGTACTTC.